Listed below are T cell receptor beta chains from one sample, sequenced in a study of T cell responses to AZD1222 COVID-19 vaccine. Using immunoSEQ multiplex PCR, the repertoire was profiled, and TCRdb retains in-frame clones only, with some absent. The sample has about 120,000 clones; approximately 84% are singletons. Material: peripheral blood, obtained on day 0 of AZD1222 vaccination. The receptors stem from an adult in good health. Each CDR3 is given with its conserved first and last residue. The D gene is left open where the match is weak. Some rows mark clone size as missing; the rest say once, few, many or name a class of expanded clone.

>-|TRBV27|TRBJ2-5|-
CASTPWDVQETQYF
TGTGCCAGCACCCCTTGGGACGTTCAAGAGACCCAGTACTTC
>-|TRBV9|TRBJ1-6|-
CASSPGVGGWNNSPLHF
TGTGCCAGCAGCCCCGGGGTTGGGGGGTGGAATAATTCACCCCTCCACTTT
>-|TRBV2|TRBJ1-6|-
CASRRQSSYNSPLHF
TGTGCCAGCCGACGACAGTCCTCCTATAATTCACCCCTCCACTTT
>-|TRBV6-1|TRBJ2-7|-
CASSEVAGNPYEQYF
TGTGCCAGCAGTGAAGTGGCGGGGAACCCCTACGAGCAGTACTTC
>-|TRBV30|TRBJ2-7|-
CAWSVNSGEQYF
TGTGCCTGGAGTGTCAACTCCGGCGAGCAGTACTTC
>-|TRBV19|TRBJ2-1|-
CASSPQRLGGNEQFF
TGTGCCAGTAGTCCCCAGCGCCTCGGGGGCAATGAGCAGTTCTTC
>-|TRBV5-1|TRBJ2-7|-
CASSLGPSNEQYF
TGCGCCAGCAGCTTGGGTCCTTCTAACGAGCAGTACTTC
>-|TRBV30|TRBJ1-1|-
CAWRAGKAFF
TGTGCCTGGAGAGCCGGGAAGGCTTTCTTT
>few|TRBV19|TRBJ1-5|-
CASSIGGRLNQPQHF
TGTGCCAGTAGTATTGGAGGGAGGCTCAATCAGCCCCAGCATTTT
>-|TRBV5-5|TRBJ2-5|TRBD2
CASSARRGEETQYF
TGTGCCAGCAGCGCGCGGCGGGGGGAAGAGACCCAGTACTTC
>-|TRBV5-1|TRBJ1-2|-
CASSLVTDYGYTF
TGCGCCAGCAGCTTGGTCACGGACTATGGCTACACCTTC
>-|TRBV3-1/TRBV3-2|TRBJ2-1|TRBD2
CASSQANLRGRAGDEQFF
TGTGCCAGCAGCCAAGCTAATTTACGCGGGAGGGCCGGGGATGAGCAGTTCTTC
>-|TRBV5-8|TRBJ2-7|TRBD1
CASSLPTRQGYPLGQYF
TGTGCCAGCAGCTTGCCGACCAGACAGGGATATCCCCTAGGGCAGTACTTC
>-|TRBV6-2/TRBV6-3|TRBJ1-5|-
CASSQTGGGNQPQHF
TGTGCCAGCAGCCAGACAGGTGGGGGCAATCAGCCCCAGCATTTT
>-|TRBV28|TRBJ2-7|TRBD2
CASLSRGGSYEQYF
TGTGCCAGCCTGAGCCGGGGGGGGTCCTACGAGCAGTACTTC
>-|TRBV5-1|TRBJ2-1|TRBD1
CASSSDRAAYNEQFF
TGCGCCAGCAGTTCTGACAGGGCAGCATACAATGAGCAGTTCTTC
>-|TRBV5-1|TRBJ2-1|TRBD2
CASSATSGGILGQFF
TGCGCCAGCAGCGCTACTAGCGGGGGGATCCTGGGGCAGTTCTTC
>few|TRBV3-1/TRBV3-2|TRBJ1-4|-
CASSQDFAGAGSEKLFF
TGTGCCAGCAGCCAAGACTTCGCGGGGGCGGGGAGTGAAAAACTGTTTTTT
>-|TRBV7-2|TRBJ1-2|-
CASSSGPNYGYTF
TGTGCCAGCAGCTCGGGACCCAACTATGGCTACACCTTC
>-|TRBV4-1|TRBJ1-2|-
CASSQGGIYGYGYTF
TGCGCCAGCAGCCAAGGGGGAATTTATGGGTATGGCTACACCTTC
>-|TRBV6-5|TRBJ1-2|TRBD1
CASSLGQIYGYTF
TGTGCCAGCAGTTTGGGACAGATCTATGGCTACACCTTC
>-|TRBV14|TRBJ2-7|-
CASSQVILDGFSDDSYEQYF
TGTGCCAGCAGCCAAGTTATCCTTGACGGGTTTTCCGACGACTCCTACGAGCAGTACTTC
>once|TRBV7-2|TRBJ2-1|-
CASSTGTSSYNEQFF
TGTGCCAGCAGCACCGGGACGAGCTCCTACAATGAGCAGTTCTTC
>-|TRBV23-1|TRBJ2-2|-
CASSQILGGGNTGELFF
TGCGCCAGCAGCCAGATCCTCGGAGGGGGAAACACCGGGGAGCTGTTTTTT
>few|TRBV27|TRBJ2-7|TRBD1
CASRRDSAHEQYF
TGTGCCAGCAGGAGGGACAGTGCCCACGAGCAGTACTTC
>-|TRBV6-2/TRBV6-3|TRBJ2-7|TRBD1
CASSSDRVTLGDEQYF
TGTGCCAGCAGTTCAGACAGGGTTACCCTTGGGGACGAGCAGTACTTC
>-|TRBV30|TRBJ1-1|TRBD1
CAWIGTGGGGTEAFF
TGTGCCTGGATTGGGACAGGGGGCGGGGGGACTGAAGCTTTCTTT
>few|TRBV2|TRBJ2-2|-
CASSELYTGELFF
TGTGCCAGCAGTGAATTGTACACCGGGGAGCTGTTTTTT
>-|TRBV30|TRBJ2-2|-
CAGTEGNTGELFF
TGTGCGGGGACGGAGGGAAACACCGGGGAGCTGTTTTTT
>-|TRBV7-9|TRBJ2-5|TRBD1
CASSSNRGHFQETQYF
TGTGCCAGCAGTTCTAACAGGGGCCACTTCCAAGAGACCCAGTACTTC
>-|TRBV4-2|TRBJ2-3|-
CASSQGVGPPSTDTQYF
TGTGCCAGCAGCCAAGGCGTGGGACCACCTAGCACAGATACGCAGTATTTT
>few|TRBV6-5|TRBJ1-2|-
CASSYSPEAGYGYTF
TGTGCCAGCAGTTACTCCCCGGAGGCCGGGTATGGCTACACCTTC
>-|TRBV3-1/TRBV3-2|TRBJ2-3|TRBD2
CASQRGATDTQYF
TGTGCCAGCCAGCGGGGGGCCACAGATACGCAGTATTTT
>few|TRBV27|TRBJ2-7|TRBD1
CASSLTRRTGGSEQYF
TGTGCCAGCAGTTTAACTCGTCGGACAGGGGGCAGCGAGCAGTACTTC
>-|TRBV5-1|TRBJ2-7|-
CASSLVVSSYEQYF
TGCGCCAGCAGCTTGGTGGTCAGCTCCTACGAGCAGTACTTC
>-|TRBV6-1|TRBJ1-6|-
CASSEGAGSPLHF
TGTGCCAGCAGTGAAGGGGCGGGCTCACCCCTCCACTTT
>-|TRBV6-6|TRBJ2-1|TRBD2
CALRAGVNYNEQFF
TGTGCCTTAAGGGCGGGAGTAAACTACAATGAGCAGTTCTTC
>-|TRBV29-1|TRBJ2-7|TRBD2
CSVGLAGAVSGGEQYF
TGCAGCGTGGGACTAGCGGGAGCTGTATCTGGCGGCGAGCAGTACTTC
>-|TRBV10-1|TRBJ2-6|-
CASSAGRSGANVLTF
TGCGCCAGCAGCGCAGGGAGGTCTGGGGCCAACGTCCTGACTTTC
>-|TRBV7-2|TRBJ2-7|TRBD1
CASSPRDSSYEQYF
TGTGCCAGCAGCCCCCGGGACAGCTCCTACGAGCAGTACTTC
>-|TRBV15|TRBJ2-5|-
CATSRGLVDETQYF
TGTGCCACCAGCAGAGGTCTAGTTGACGAGACCCAGTACTTC
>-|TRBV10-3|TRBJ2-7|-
CAISEGHSRYF
TGTGCCATCAGTGAGGGCCACAGTAGGTACTTC
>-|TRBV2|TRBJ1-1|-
CASSEMTPAHTEAFF
TGTGCCAGCAGTGAAATGACACCTGCCCACACTGAAGCTTTCTTT
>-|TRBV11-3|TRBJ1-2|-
CASSLADYGYTF
TGTGCCAGCAGCTTAGCGGACTATGGCTACACCTTC
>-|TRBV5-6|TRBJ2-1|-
CASSLGLVADEQFF
TGTGCCAGCAGCTTGGGACTAGTGGCCGATGAGCAGTTCTTC
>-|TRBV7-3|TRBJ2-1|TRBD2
CASSLGLAGGLNEQFF
TGTGCCAGCAGCTTGGGACTAGCGGGAGGTTTGAATGAGCAGTTCTTC
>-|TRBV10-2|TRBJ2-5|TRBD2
CASSDSLAGEEETQYF
TGCGCCAGCAGTGATAGTCTAGCGGGAGAGGAAGAGACCCAGTACTTC
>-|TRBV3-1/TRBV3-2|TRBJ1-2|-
CASKSLGRGNGYTF
TGTGCCAGCAAGTCTCTGGGGCGCGGGAATGGCTACACCTTC
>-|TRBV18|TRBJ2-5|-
CASSPPEVQETQYF
TGTGCCAGCTCACCACCGGAGGTCCAAGAGACCCAGTACTTC
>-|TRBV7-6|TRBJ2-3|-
CASTSTGAARGDTQYF
TGTGCCAGCACCTCGACGGGGGCCGCCCGAGGGGATACGCAGTATTTT
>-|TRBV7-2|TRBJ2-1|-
CASARAPMSYNEQFF
TGTGCCAGCGCCCGGGCTCCGATGTCCTACAATGAGCAGTTCTTC
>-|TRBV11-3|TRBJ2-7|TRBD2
CASSPVAGGPPDF
TGTGCCAGCAGCCCAGTGGCGGGAGGGCCCCCTGACTTC
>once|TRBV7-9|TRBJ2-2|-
CASSSGLKELFF
TGTGCCAGCAGCTCCGGATTGAAGGAGCTGTTTTTT
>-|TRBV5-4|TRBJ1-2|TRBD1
CASSLIRGDYGYTF
TGTGCCAGCAGCTTGATCAGGGGGGACTATGGCTACACCTTC
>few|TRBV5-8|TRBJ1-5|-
CASSLEEYSNQPQHF
TGTGCCAGCAGCTTGGAGGAATATAGCAATCAGCCCCAGCATTTT